A selection of T cell receptor beta chains follows, all from one sample in a study of blood T cell repertoires in COVID-19. Here immunoSEQ multiplex PCR was the method, and the copy in TCRdb shows in-frame clones only, minus some. The data hold about 200,000 clones, with around 90% observed a single time. The sample was peripheral blood. The receptors were gathered from a man in his forties with active or convalescent COVID-19. The CDR3 runs from the conserved cysteine through the conserved F or W. D genes are given only for firm matches. Size tells how often a clone was seen (once, few, many) or the class of an expanded clone, and some rows leave it out.

j_gene	abundance	d_gene	v_gene	CDR3aa	CDR3nt
TRBJ1-1	-	-	TRBV5-4	CASSLRGLYTEAFF	TGTGCCAGCAGCCTCAGGGGCTTATACACTGAAGCTTTCTTT
TRBJ2-6	-	-	TRBV27	CASSPGVTGANVLTF	TGTGCCAGCAGTCCAGGGGTAACTGGGGCCAACGTCCTGACTTTC
TRBJ2-7	-	-	TRBV11-2	CASSSVAATWEQYF	TGTGCCAGCAGCTCCGTAGCGGCTACCTGGGAGCAGTACTTC
TRBJ1-4	-	TRBD1	TRBV11-3	CASSQKFGQGEKLFF	TGTGCCAGCAGCCAGAAATTCGGACAGGGTGAAAAACTGTTTTTT
TRBJ2-5	-	TRBD1	TRBV7-8	CASNLAQGIGAQYF	TGTGCCAGCAACCTCGCACAGGGGATAGGGGCCCAGTACTTC
TRBJ1-2	-	TRBD1	TRBV5-1	CASRPTGTGANYGYTF	TGCGCCAGCAGACCTACCGGGACAGGGGCCAACTATGGCTACACCTTC
TRBJ1-1	-	TRBD1	TRBV2	CASSHRDRGWTEAFF	TGTGCCAGCAGTCACCGGGACAGGGGGTGGACTGAAGCTTTCTTT
TRBJ1-1	-	TRBD1	TRBV6-5	CASTDRAGVTEAFF	TGTGCCAGCACCGACAGGGCGGGTGTCACTGAAGCTTTCTTT
TRBJ2-1	-	TRBD2	TRBV30	CAWMGTNRNEQFF	TGTGCCTGGATGGGGACTAACCGCAATGAGCAGTTCTTC
TRBJ2-5	-	-	TRBV15	CATSSPSGDPRGTQYF	TGTGCCACCAGTTCCCCCTCGGGGGACCCCCGAGGGACCCAGTACTTC
TRBJ2-1	-	TRBD1	TRBV19	CASRLNIGTGRDNEQFF	TGTGCCAGTCGACTGAACATAGGGACAGGGCGGGACAATGAGCAGTTCTTC
TRBJ2-7	-	TRBD1	TRBV7-3	CASSSLGQGYEQYF	TGTGCCAGCAGTTCATTGGGACAGGGCTACGAGCAGTACTTC
TRBJ1-1	-	TRBD1	TRBV6-4	CASSDSGDRGRMNTEAFF	TGTGCCAGCAGTGACTCGGGGGACAGGGGGCGCATGAACACTGAAGCTTTCTTT
TRBJ2-3	-	TRBD2	TRBV24-1	CASARTSGLGGADTQYF	TGTGCCAGCGCCAGGACTAGCGGGCTGGGAGGGGCAGATACGCAGTATTTT
TRBJ2-7	-	TRBD2	TRBV6-1	CASSERGTSGLPYEQYF	TGTGCCAGCAGTGAACGGGGGACTAGCGGGTTGCCCTACGAGCAGTACTTC
TRBJ1-2	-	TRBD1	TRBV14	CASSLGAGGAKWVDGYTF	TGTGCCAGCAGCCTCGGAGCAGGGGGCGCGAAATGGGTTGATGGCTACACCTTC
TRBJ1-4	-	-	TRBV5-1	CASSLDRANEKLFF	TGCGCCAGCAGCTTGGACAGGGCTAATGAAAAACTGTTTTTT
TRBJ1-6	once	-	TRBV12-3/TRBV12-4	CASSSSDSPLHF	TGTGCCAGCAGTTCGTCCGATTCACCCCTCCACTTT
TRBJ1-3	-	-	TRBV5-1	CASSLETPEGTIYF	TGCGCCAGCAGCTTGGAGACACCTGAAGGCACCATATATTTT
TRBJ1-5	-	-	TRBV2	CASSYSTDQPQHF	TGTGCCAGCAGCTACAGTACTGATCAGCCCCAGCATTTT
TRBJ2-7	-	-	TRBV18	CASSPSPGQIYEQYF	TGTGCCAGCTCACCATCCCCAGGGCAGATCTACGAGCAGTACTTC
TRBJ1-1	-	-	TRBV27	CASRGSTTSMNTEAFF	TGTGCCAGCAGGGGCAGCACAACTTCCATGAACACTGAAGCTTTCTTT
TRBJ2-7	-	-	TRBV27	CVTKTRGGTYEQYF	TGTGTCACGAAAACGAGGGGGGGCACCTACGAGCAGTACTTC
TRBJ2-7	once	TRBD1	TRBV5-1	CASSSDRGREQYF	TGCGCCAGCAGCTCGGACAGGGGGCGAGAGCAGTACTTC